This T cell receptor beta chain is from a study of CD8 T cells in ankylosing spondylitis. General study points: Disease-linked clones, CD8+, were relatively rare in peripheral blood. Ankylosing spondylitis blood seemed to carry a telltale TCR beta motif made of fewer than 10 highly homologous variants.

Comment on this clonotype: What it binds is unknown. Given a much more abundant clone one base away, this may be a read error.

Germline V CDR1 and CDR2: LGHNA, YSLEER. The CDR3 consists of 16 residues. In TCRdb, the 5' RACE reads were re-called with MiXCR into one record per CDR3 protein. The sample carries about 800,000 distinct CDR3 sequences, about an eighth recorded once. The sequenced material came from blood, either unsorted or a sorted T cell fraction (not recorded which). The TCR sequence derives from a male donor with ankylosing spondylitis. The chain couples TRBV4-3 to TRBJ2-1; possibly TRBD1 or TRBD2 for D (5 bases each). The CDR3 loop reads CASSQDPGPTYNKQFF. The CDR3 DNA follows: TGCGCCAGCAGCCAAGATCCGGGACCTACCTACAATAAGCAGTTCTTC.